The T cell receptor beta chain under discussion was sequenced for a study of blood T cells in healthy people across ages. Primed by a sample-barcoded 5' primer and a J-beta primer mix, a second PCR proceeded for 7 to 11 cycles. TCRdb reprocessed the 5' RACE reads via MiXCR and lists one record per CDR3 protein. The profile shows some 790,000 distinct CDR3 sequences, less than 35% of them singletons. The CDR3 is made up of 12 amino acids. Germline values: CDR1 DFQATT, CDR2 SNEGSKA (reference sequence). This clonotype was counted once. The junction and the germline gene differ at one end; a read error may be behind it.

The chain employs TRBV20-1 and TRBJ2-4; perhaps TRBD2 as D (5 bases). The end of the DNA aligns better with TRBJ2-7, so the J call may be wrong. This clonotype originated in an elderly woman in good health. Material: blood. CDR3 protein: CSDRDRTYEQYF. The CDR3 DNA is TGCAGTGATAGAGATCGGACTTACGAGCAGTACTTC.